This T cell receptor beta chain was recovered during a study of cytomegalovirus exposure and HLA in healthy donors. Background on the study: It was reported in a later analysis that the approximately 120 validation repertoires used the same platform as the 550 to 800 first-cohort repertoires.

Sequenced by immunoSEQ multiplex PCR; TCRdb stores in-frame clones only, minus some. The sample records more than 200,000 clones, 90% being singletons. Study observations and caveats: Reports credit the classifier with highly specific, highly sensitive diagnosis of cytomegalovirus status.

Losses at the gene ends were 6 bases for V and 6 bases for J; bases not matched to a gene: 8. This CDR3 spans 14 amino acids. Germline V CDR1 and CDR2: WSHSY, SAAADI. Remarks on this clone: The antigen remains undetermined.

Material: PBMCs. This clonotype was obtained from a woman in her twenties or thirties in good health and CMV-seronegative. This chain links TRBV10-2 with TRBJ2-7, with 10 bases fitting TRBD2. The CDR3 here is CASSLAGVLGEQYF. The DNA for the CDR3 is TGCGCCAGCAGCCTAGCGGGAGTACTTGGCGAGCAGTACTTC.